This entry concerns a single T cell receptor (beta chain). An end of the junction differs from the germline gene, which may be a read error. This record belongs to a study of blood T cells in healthy people across ages. Overall study context: There was about one barcoded beta molecule captured by template switching per two T cells.

The use of a sample-barcoded 5' primer and a J-beta primer mix characterized a second PCR of roughly 6 to 11 cycles. MiXCR, run by TCRdb on the 5' RACE reads, gives a single entry per CDR3 protein. The table records 1.5 million to 2 million distinct CDR3 sequences, approximately 30% of them present only once. CDR1 is WNHNN and CDR2 is SYGVQD in the germline V gene (reference sequence). CDR3 length: 11 residues. This TCR derives from a woman aged 25 to 45 in good health. Material: blood. The chain links TRBV10-1 to TRBJ2-3, with D tentatively TRBD1 (5 bases). The CDR3 is CASGATGTQYF. CDR3 coding DNA: TGCGCCAGCGGGGCCACAGGTACGCAGTATTTT.